This T cell receptor (beta chain) came from a study of T cell repertoires in cytomegalovirus infection. As for the study in general: Based on public TCR beta signatures, there were indications of CMV infection and of a matching HLA type.

V was pared by 7 bases and J by 7 bases, with 9 bases of the junction left unmatched. Germline CDR1 and CDR2: MDHEN and SYDVKM. The CDR3 runs to 14 residues. Study-wide points: In two of eight donors, the top clonotype was HLA-C-restricted CMV-specific. Carriage of CMV together with the relevant HLA was identifiable through cumulative public TCR beta family frequency.

Concerning this clonotype itself: Its cognate antigen is unknown.

TCRdb re-called the reads through MiXCR, storing one row per CDR3 protein. This sample yields about a million distinct CDR3 sequences, of which more than 25% are seen a single time; around an eighth belongs to the top ten. The clonotype was recovered from a human donor in good health (CMV status not recorded). Some clones in this sample may be carry-over from other donors' samples. The V call is TRBV28, the J call TRBJ2-2; 7 bases map to TRBD1. Material: cultured CD8+ T cells from PBMCs, obtained from culture after CMV antigen stimulation. For the CDR3, the DNA is TGTGCCAGCACTATGAGACAGGGCCGCGGGGAGCTGTTTTTT. This gives the protein CASTMRQGRGELFF.